This T cell receptor beta chain was found in a study of CD8 T cells in ankylosing spondylitis. General study results and limits: A motif of under 10 highly homologous TCR beta variants was seen as apparently characteristic of ankylosing spondylitis blood.

About this clonotype itself: Its antigen is undetermined.

The CDR3 sequence is 14 residues long. Germline CDR1 reads MNHEY; CDR2 reads SVGEGT. The ends lost 8 bases at V and 4 bases at J; junction bases unmatched: 6. Researchers built TCR beta libraries using quantitative 5'-RACE with molecular barcodes. One entry per CDR3 protein results from TCRdb running MiXCR on the 5' RACE reads. This table holds under 130,000 distinct CDR3 sequences, 24% found once. Specimen: synovial fluid, either unsorted or a sorted T cell fraction (not recorded which). The sequence was collected from a male donor with ankylosing spondylitis. This rearrangement joins TRBV6-2 or TRBV6-3 to TRBJ2-3, with 10 bases aligning to TRBD2. CDR3 residues: CASVPSGSADTQYF. The CDR3 region has the DNA TGTGCCAGCGTCCCTAGCGGGAGTGCAGATACGCAGTATTTT.